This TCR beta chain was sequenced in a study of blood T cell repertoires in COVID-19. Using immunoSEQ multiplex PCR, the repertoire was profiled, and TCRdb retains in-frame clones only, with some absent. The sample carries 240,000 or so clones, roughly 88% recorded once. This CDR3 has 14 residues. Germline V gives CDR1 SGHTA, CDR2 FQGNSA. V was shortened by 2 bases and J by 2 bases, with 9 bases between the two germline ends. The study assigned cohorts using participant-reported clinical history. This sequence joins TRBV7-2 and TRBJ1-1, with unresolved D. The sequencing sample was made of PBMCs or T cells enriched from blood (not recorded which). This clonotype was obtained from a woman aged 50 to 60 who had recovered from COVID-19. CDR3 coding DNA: TGTGCCAGCAGCTTAAACGCGGGTAACACTGAAGCTTTCTTT. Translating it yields CASSLNAGNTEAFF.